The rows below give T cell receptor beta chains drawn from one sample of a study of T-cell memory formation after mild COVID-19. TCRdb re-derived calls from the 5' RACE reads in MiXCR, one entry per CDR3 protein. The table includes around 300,000 distinct CDR3 sequences, 13% to 15% detected once. The sequencing input was PBMCs or a T cell subset sorted from them (not recorded which). All receptors derive from a man between 18 and 29 years old who had mild COVID-19 (a few samples of this study predate the infection). Cell type and time point are not known. Each CDR3 is given with its conserved first and last residue. D genes are given only for firm matches. The size entry is marked missing in some rows and otherwise reads once, few, many or a size class.

j_call clone_size d_call v_call cdr3_aa cdr3_nt
TRBJ2-1 NA NA TRBV7-2 CASSLDYLYNEQFF TGTGCCAGCAGCTTAGATTACCTGTACAATGAGCAGTTCTTC
TRBJ2-1 NA NA TRBV20-1 CSAAPGRNEQFF TGCAGTGCTGCGCCAGGGCGCAATGAGCAGTTCTTC
TRBJ2-3 NA TRBD1 TRBV6-1 CASSEGGQPADTQYF TGTGCCAGCAGTGAAGGGGGACAGCCCGCAGATACGCAGTATTTT
TRBJ2-5 few TRBD2 TRBV20-1 CSAGRGGTSETQYF TGCAGTGCTGGGCGGGGGGGCACCTCAGAGACCCAGTACTTC
TRBJ2-5 few NA TRBV19 CASSIAPQGGIETQYF TGTGCCAGTAGTATCGCCCCACAGGGAGGAATAGAGACCCAGTACTTC
TRBJ2-5 many NA TRBV7-2 CASSLNGETQYF TGTGCCAGCAGCTTAAATGGGGAGACCCAGTACTTC
TRBJ1-2 few NA TRBV4-2 CASSQDRFGYRRDYTF TGTGCCAGCAGCCAAGATCGGTTCGGCTACAGGCGAGACTACACCTTC
TRBJ1-1 many NA TRBV4-2 CASSQDEGLGTEAFF TGTGCCAGCAGCCAAGATGAGGGATTGGGCACTGAAGCTTTCTTT
TRBJ1-1 NA NA TRBV29-1 CSVARGNTEAFF TGCAGCGTTGCCCGGGGAAACACTGAAGCTTTCTTT
TRBJ2-3 NA TRBD1 TRBV4-3 CASSQDTGVDTQYF TGCGCCAGCAGCCAAGATACAGGGGTAGATACGCAGTATTTT
TRBJ2-1 few TRBD2 TRBV11-2 CASSSPGAGGDEQFF TGTGCCAGCAGCTCCCCGGGGGCGGGGGGAGATGAGCAGTTCTTC
TRBJ2-1 NA TRBD2 TRBV7-3 CASSVGLAGFEQFF TGTGCCAGCAGCGTCGGACTAGCGGGGTTTGAGCAGTTCTTC
TRBJ2-2 NA NA TRBV19 CASTPPAGRVTGELFF TGTGCCAGTACCCCGCCGGCAGGGCGGGTGACCGGGGAGCTGTTTTTT
TRBJ2-1 NA NA TRBV12-3/TRBV12-4 CASSLTGKDEQFF TGTGCCAGCAGTTTAACGGGGAAGGATGAGCAGTTCTTC
TRBJ2-7 NA TRBD1 TRBV29-1 CSVEETGAEQYF TGCAGCGTTGAAGAAACAGGGGCCGAGCAGTACTTC
TRBJ2-2 few NA TRBV19 CASSIQKNTGELFF TGTGCCAGTAGTATTCAGAAGAACACCGGGGAGCTGTTTTTT
TRBJ1-2 few NA TRBV28 CASSPVGSSPLGYTF TGTGCCAGCAGTCCGGTGGGTTCTTCGCCGCTTGGCTACACCTTC
TRBJ2-4 few NA TRBV7-2 CASSPGGIRIAKNIQYF TGTGCCAGCAGCCCCGGAGGGATTCGAATAGCCAAAAACATTCAGTACTTC
TRBJ1-6 few TRBD1 TRBV6-5 CASSYGTDYNSPLHF TGTGCCAGCAGTTATGGGACAGACTATAATTCACCCCTCCACTTT
TRBJ2-3 NA NA TRBV4-3 CASSQGGGQSTDTQYF TGCGCCAGCAGCCAAGGGGGGGGCCAAAGCACAGATACGCAGTATTTT
TRBJ1-1 NA NA TRBV30 CAEGGATNTEAFF TGTGCCGAGGGGGGGGCTACGAACACTGAAGCTTTCTTT
TRBJ1-5 NA NA TRBV7-2 CASSLQGPGNQPQHF TGTGCCAGCAGCTTACAGGGGCCAGGGAATCAGCCCCAGCATTTT
TRBJ1-1 few NA TRBV29-1 CSVERSRETEAFF TGCAGCGTTGAAAGGAGCCGGGAAACTGAAGCTTTCTTT
TRBJ2-1 few NA TRBV4-2 CASGIDGAYNEQFF TGTGCCAGCGGTATTGACGGCGCCTACAATGAGCAGTTCTTC
TRBJ2-5 NA TRBD2 TRBV28 CASSQSGGKETQYF TGTGCCAGCAGTCAGAGCGGGGGCAAAGAGACCCAGTACTTC
TRBJ1-2 many TRBD1 TRBV14 CASSHQGAYGYTF TGTGCCAGCAGCCATCAGGGGGCCTATGGCTACACCTTC
TRBJ1-1 few TRBD1 TRBV19 CASMEDRGRQGREGEAFF TGTGCCAGTATGGAGGACAGGGGCCGGCAGGGGAGGGAGGGTGAAGCTTTCTTT
TRBJ1-4 few NA TRBV18 CASSPSSGGEEKLFF TGTGCCAGCTCACCATCTTCGGGGGGAGAAGAAAAACTGTTTTTT
TRBJ1-5 NA NA TRBV6-6 CASSYSMAFYSNQPQHF TGTGCCAGCAGTTACTCGATGGCATTTTACAGCAATCAGCCCCAGCATTTT
TRBJ2-1 NA TRBD1 TRBV24-1 CATKPPDRGRGNEQFF TGTGCCACCAAACCCCCGGACAGGGGGCGCGGCAATGAGCAGTTCTTC
TRBJ2-3 NA TRBD2 TRBV20-1 CSAFSGGTTDTQYF TGCAGTGCTTTTAGCGGGGGGACCACAGATACGCAGTATTTT
TRBJ2-2 many NA TRBV5-1 CASSLSENTGELFF TGCGCCAGCAGTTTGTCGGAGAACACCGGGGAGCTGTTTTTT
TRBJ2-3 few TRBD2 TRBV5-4 CASSLEASGARYTDTQYF TGTGCCAGCAGCTTGGAGGCTAGCGGGGCGCGTTACACAGATACGCAGTATTTT
TRBJ1-1 few NA TRBV29-1 CSAGTLAGTEAFF TGCAGCGCCGGGACACTCGCGGGTACTGAAGCTTTCTTT
TRBJ1-4 few NA TRBV29-1 CSALTVTTNEKLFF TGCAGCGCCCTGACAGTTACAACTAATGAAAAACTGTTTTTT
TRBJ2-1 few TRBD2 TRBV6-5 CASSERGPSYNEQFF TGTGCCAGCAGTGAGCGGGGGCCATCCTACAATGAGCAGTTCTTC
TRBJ2-3 many TRBD1 TRBV11-2 CASAWTGLADTQYF TGTGCCAGCGCTTGGACAGGGCTTGCAGATACGCAGTATTTT
TRBJ2-7 NA TRBD1 TRBV20-1 CSARTGSYEQYF TGCAGTGCAAGGACAGGCTCCTACGAGCAGTACTTC
TRBJ1-3 many TRBD1 TRBV20-1 CSAGQASGNTIYF TGCAGTGCAGGACAGGCATCTGGAAACACCATATATTTT
TRBJ1-4 NA NA TRBV18 CASSPLTGEKLFF TGTGCCAGCTCACCTTTGACGGGTGAAAAACTGTTTTTT
TRBJ1-2 few TRBD1 TRBV5-1 CASSSNSGGVLYGYTF TGCGCCAGCAGCTCCAATTCAGGGGGCGTTTTGTATGGCTACACCTTC
TRBJ1-2 few NA TRBV6-6 CASSAYATGGNYGYTF TGTGCCAGCAGTGCGTACGCTACAGGAGGAAACTATGGCTACACCTTC
TRBJ2-7 few NA TRBV2 CASSYYEQYF TGTGCCAGCAGTTACTACGAGCAGTACTTC
TRBJ2-6 many NA TRBV7-3 CASSKQSSGANVLTF TGTGCCAGCAGCAAACAGAGCTCTGGGGCCAACGTCCTGACTTTC
TRBJ2-3 few NA TRBV6-5 CASRLTSTDTQYF TGTGCCAGCAGGCTCACTAGCACAGATACGCAGTATTTT
TRBJ2-1 NA NA TRBV4-3 CASSQEGGWQFF TGCGCCAGCAGCCAAGAGGGGGGCTGGCAGTTCTTC
TRBJ2-1 NA TRBD1 TRBV5-1 CASNLGTGGPSDEQFF TGCGCCAGCAACTTGGGGACAGGGGGCCCGTCCGATGAGCAGTTCTTC
TRBJ2-6 many NA TRBV28 CASSLQGSGANVLTF TGTGCCAGCAGTTTGCAGGGGAGTGGGGCCAACGTCCTGACTTTC
TRBJ2-5 many NA TRBV10-3 CAISGWEVQETQYF TGTGCCATCAGTGGTTGGGAAGTCCAAGAGACCCAGTACTTC
TRBJ1-5 few TRBD1 TRBV6-6 CASSPPGQSGQPQHF TGTGCCAGCAGCCCGCCGGGACAGTCCGGTCAGCCCCAGCATTTT
TRBJ1-1 NA NA TRBV29-1 CSVEDGLGAFF TGCAGCGTTGAAGATGGGCTTGGGGCTTTCTTT
TRBJ2-3 NA NA TRBV7-9 CASSTPEGAGGDTQYF TGTGCCAGCAGCACGCCAGAAGGGGCTGGGGGAGATACGCAGTATTTT
TRBJ2-3 NA TRBD2 TRBV19 CASSIGAGGTDTQYF TGTGCCAGTAGTATCGGTGCGGGGGGCACAGATACGCAGTATTTT
TRBJ2-5 NA NA TRBV11-2 CASSSVRGGQETQYF TGTGCCAGCAGCTCAGTCAGGGGGGGCCAAGAGACCCAGTACTTC
TRBJ1-4 few NA TRBV5-1 CASSSNGPNEKLFF TGCGCCAGCAGCTCTAACGGACCGAATGAAAAACTGTTTTTT